This entry is about one TCR beta chain. The ends lost 4 bases at V and 3 bases at J; junction bases unmatched: 5. This CDR3 is built from 16 residues. Germline lookup yields CDR1 ENHRY and CDR2 SYGVKD. Time point in this sample: pre-sensitization, week 0. Treatment here: therapeutic diphenylcyclopropenone sensitization with weekly scalp DPC. As processed by the authors: Samples contained a median of 95,638 TCRs, with a range of about 23,224 to 700,000. TCRdb used MiXCR to reprocess the RACE reads, holding one entry per CDR3 protein. What appears here as the V and J calls and clone size reflects TCRdb's work, not the paper's. The profile shows 80,000 to 100,000 distinct CDR3 sequences, under 14% of them singletons. This sample stems from a study of human T cells and chemical hapten exposure. About the study: Chiefly female patients presented with alopecia areata, totalis or universalis.

The source was whole blood, collected in connection with sensitization to the hapten diphenylcyclopropenone (DPC). The source is a woman aged 55-69 years with alopecia areata. Some clones in this sample may be carry-over from other donors' samples. The chain combines TRBV10-3 with TRBJ2-7; 14 nucleotides line up with TRBD2. Written as DNA, the CDR3 is TGTGCCATCAGTGGCGGGACTAGCGGGGGCAGCTACGAGCAGTACTTC. Encoded protein: CAISGGTSGGSYEQYF.